The clone carrying this TCR beta chain has ten or more counts. Its matching antigen is unknown. This specimen comes from a study of CD8 T cells in ankylosing spondylitis. Study results and limitations: Earlier literature documents some of the motif variants in reactive arthritis synovial fluid and blood. A motif of eight or nine highly homologous TCR beta variants was seen as apparently characteristic of ankylosing spondylitis blood.

Preparation of TCR beta libraries was done by quantitative 5'-RACE with molecular barcodes. TCRdb reprocessed the 5' RACE reads with MiXCR, giving one entry per CDR3 protein. The sample consists of approximately 400,000 distinct CDR3 sequences, approximately 17% of them appearing once. V shed 5 bases, J shed 4 bases, and the junction held 5 bases outside the gene matches. CDR3 length: 13 amino acids. CDR1 and CDR2 (germline): MNHEY, SMNVEV (reference sequence). The sequence came from a male donor with ankylosing spondylitis. The sequencing input was blood, either unsorted or a sorted T cell fraction (not recorded which). This sequence joins TRBV27 and TRBJ2-7, with 7 nucleotides matching TRBD2. The CDR3 loop is CASSAQLAYEQYF. The CDR3 region has the DNA TGTGCCAGCAGTGCACAACTAGCGTACGAGCAGTACTTC.